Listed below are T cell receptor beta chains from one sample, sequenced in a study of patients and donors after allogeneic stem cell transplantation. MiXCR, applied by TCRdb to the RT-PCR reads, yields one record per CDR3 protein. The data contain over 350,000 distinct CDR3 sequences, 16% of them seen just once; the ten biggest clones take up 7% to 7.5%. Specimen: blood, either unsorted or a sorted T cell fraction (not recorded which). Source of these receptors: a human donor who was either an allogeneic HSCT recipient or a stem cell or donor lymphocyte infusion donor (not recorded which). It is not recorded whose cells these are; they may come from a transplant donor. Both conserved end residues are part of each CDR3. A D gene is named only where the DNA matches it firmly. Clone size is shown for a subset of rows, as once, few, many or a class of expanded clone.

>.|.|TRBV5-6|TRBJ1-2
TGTGCCAGCAGCGTCTGGGGTGGTGGCTATGGCTACACCTTC
CASSVWGGGYGYTF
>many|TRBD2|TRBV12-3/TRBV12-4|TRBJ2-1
TGTGCCAGCAGCCCTGGGCTAGCGGGGGAGACTAGCTCCTACAATGAGCAGTTCTTC
CASSPGLAGETSSYNEQFF
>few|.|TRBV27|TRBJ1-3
TGTGCCAGCAGTTTATCGTCCGGGGCTGGAAACACCATATATTTT
CASSLSSGAGNTIYF
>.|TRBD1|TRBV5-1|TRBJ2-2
TGCGCCAGCAGCTCAAACGACAGGGGCGGGGAGCTGTTTTTT
CASSSNDRGGELFF
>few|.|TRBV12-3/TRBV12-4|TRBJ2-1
TGTGCCGAGTCAGCCCACGGACTGGGCGATGAGCAGTTCTTC
CAESAHGLGDEQFF
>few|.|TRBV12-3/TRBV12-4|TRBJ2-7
TGTGCCAGCAGCCCGCAAATAACCTACGAGCAGTACTTC
CASSPQITYEQYF
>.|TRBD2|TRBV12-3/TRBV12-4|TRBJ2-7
TGTGCCAGCAGTTTCCGGGGACTAGCGGGGGTGACTGAGCAGTACTTC
CASSFRGLAGVTEQYF
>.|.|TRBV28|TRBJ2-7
TGTGCCAGCAGCCCGGCCCGGACCTACGAGCAGTACTTC
CASSPARTYEQYF
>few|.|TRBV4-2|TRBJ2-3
TGTGCCAGCAGCCAAACAATCGGTACAGATACGCAGTATTTT
CASSQTIGTDTQYF
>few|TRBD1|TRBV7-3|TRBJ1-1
TGTGCCAGCAGCGAAACCCCGGGACAGGGAGCTTTCTTT
CASSETPGQGAFF
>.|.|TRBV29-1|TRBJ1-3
TGCAGCGCCAACGACAGGATCACTGGAAACACCATATATTTT
CSANDRITGNTIYF
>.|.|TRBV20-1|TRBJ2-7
TGCAGTGCCTTCAGACCTCGGGTCTACGAGCAGTACTTC
CSAFRPRVYEQYF
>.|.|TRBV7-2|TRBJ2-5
TGTGCCACCCTGCGTCCCGGCCAGACCCAGTACTTC
CATLRPGQTQYF
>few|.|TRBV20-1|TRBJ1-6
TGCAGTGCTAGGGAGGACAGTTTCAATTCACCCCTCCACTTT
CSAREDSFNSPLHF
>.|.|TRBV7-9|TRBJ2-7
TGTGCCAGCAGCTTAGAAGAGGGCGCCTCAAGATACGAGCAGTACTTC
CASSLEEGASRYEQYF
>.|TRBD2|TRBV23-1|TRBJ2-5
TGCGCCAGCAGTCATTCATCGACTAGCGGGATTCTCCAAGAGACCCAGTACTTC
CASSHSSTSGILQETQYF
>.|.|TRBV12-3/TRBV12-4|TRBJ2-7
TGTGCCAGCAGTACAACAGGGGAGCAGTACTTC
CASSTTGEQYF
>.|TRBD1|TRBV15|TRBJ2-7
TGTGCCACCAGCCTAACCCGACAGGGCGTATCCTCCTACGAGCAGTACTTC
CATSLTRQGVSSYEQYF
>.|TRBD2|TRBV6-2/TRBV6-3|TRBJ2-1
TGTGCCAGCAGCCCCCCAAGGACTAGCGGGAGGCCAAGCTCCTACAATGAGCAGTTCTTC
CASSPPRTSGRPSSYNEQFF
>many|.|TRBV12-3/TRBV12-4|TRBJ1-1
TGTGCCAGCAGTTATCAGGTATTCACTGAAGCTTTCTTT
CASSYQVFTEAFF
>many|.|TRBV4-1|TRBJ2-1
TGCGCCAGCAGCAACCCGCAGGGGAGCTCCTACAATGAGCAGTTCTTC
CASSNPQGSSYNEQFF
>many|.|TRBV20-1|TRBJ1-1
TGCAGTGCTAGAGATAAGATGAACACTGAAGCTTTCTTT
CSARDKMNTEAFF
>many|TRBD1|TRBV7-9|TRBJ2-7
TGTGCCAGCAGAACCGGGACAGGAGCCTACGAGCAGTACTTC
CASRTGTGAYEQYF
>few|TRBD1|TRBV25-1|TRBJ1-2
TGTGCCAGCAGTGAATTCGACAGGGGAGGCTACACCTTC
CASSEFDRGGYTF
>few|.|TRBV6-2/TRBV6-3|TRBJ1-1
TGTGCCAGCAGCCGACCGAACACTGAAGCTTTCTTT
CASSRPNTEAFF
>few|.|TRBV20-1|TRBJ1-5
TGCAGTGCCCCCTTGGGGGGAATTGGAAATCAGCCCCAGCATTTT
CSAPLGGIGNQPQHF
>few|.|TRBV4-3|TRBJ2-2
TGCGCCAGCAGCCAAACCGTCTACACCGGGGAGCTGTTTTTT
CASSQTVYTGELFF
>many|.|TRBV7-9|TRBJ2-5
TGTGCCAGCAGCTTAGCGCCCGGCTCAACCGTAAAGACCCAGTACTTC
CASSLAPGSTVKTQYF
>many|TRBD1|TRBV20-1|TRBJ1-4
TGCAGTGCTCCCGGGACAGGGAAGAATGAAAAACTGTTTTTT
CSAPGTGKNEKLFF
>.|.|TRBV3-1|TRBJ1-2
TGTGCCAGCAGCCAAAGTTACAGGCGTGGCTACACCTTC
CASSQSYRRGYTF
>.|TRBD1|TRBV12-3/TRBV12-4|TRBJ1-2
TGTGCCAGCAGTGGGGCCGTGGGACAGGGGAATGGCTACACCTTC
CASSGAVGQGNGYTF
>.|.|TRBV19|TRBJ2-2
TGTGCCAGTAGTATAGAGGCAGGGAGAGACACCGGGGAGCTGTTTTTT
CASSIEAGRDTGELFF
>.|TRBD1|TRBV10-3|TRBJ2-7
TGTGCATCGGCGGGTGGGGACAGGGCCAACGAGCAGTACTTC
CASAGGDRANEQYF
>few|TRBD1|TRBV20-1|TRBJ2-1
TGCAGTGCTAGAGATCTCCGGGACAGGGGATACAATGAGCAGTTCTTC
CSARDLRDRGYNEQFF
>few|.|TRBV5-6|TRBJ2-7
TGTGCCACACGGCGGGGATTAGGGGAGCAGTACTTC
CATRRGLGEQYF
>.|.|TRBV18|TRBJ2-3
TGTGCCAGCTCACCAGTCATCGGCAGCGGGAGCACAGATACGCAGTATTTT
CASSPVIGSGSTDTQYF
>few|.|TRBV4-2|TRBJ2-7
TGTGCCAGCAGCCAAGAACCCTATAGCGGAGGTAGCTCCTACGAGCAGTACTTC
CASSQEPYSGGSSYEQYF
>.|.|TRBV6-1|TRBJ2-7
TGTGCCAGCAGGAAAGCGGAGGGCCAAAGGTTCGAGCAGTACTTC
CASRKAEGQRFEQYF